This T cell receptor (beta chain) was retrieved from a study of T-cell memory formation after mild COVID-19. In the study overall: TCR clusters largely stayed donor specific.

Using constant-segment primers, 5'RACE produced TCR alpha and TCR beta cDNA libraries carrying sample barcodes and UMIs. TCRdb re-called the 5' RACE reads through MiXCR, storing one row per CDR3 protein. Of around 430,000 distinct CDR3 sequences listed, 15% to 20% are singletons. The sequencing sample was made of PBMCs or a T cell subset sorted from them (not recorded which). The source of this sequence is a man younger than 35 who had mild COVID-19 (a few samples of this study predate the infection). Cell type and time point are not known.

Here the CDR3 reads CAIRGTAQETQYF. CDR3 DNA: TGTGCCATCAGAGGGACAGCTCAAGAGACCCAGTACTTC. This chain uses TRBV10-3 with TRBJ2-5; 7 nucleotides line up with TRBD1. The CDR3 runs to 13 residues. Germline lookup yields CDR1 ENHRY and CDR2 SYGVKD. V shed 6 bases and J 2 bases; nucleotides not matched to a gene: 3.